This TCR beta chain is from a study of OX40 agonist ivuxolimab in advanced cancers. Background on the study: About 40% of patients had received prior checkpoint inhibitor therapy. Study outcomes and limitations: Antigen specificity of clonally expanded peripheral T cells was not established.

With respect to this clone: Its matching antigen is unknown.

J lost 10 bases, V lost 3 bases, and 4 bases had no gene match. Germline assignment: CDR1 MGHRA and CDR2 YSYEKL. The length of the CDR3 is 13 residues. Produced via immunoSEQ multiplex PCR; TCRdb's table is partial and in-frame only. The table lists about 9,000 clones, roughly 68% of them singletons. The sequenced sample was CD4+ or CD8+ T cells sorted from blood, obtained in a trial of the OX40 agonist ivuxolimab. The rearrangement links TRBV4-1 to TRBJ2-1; 9 bases map to TRBD2. The receptor was isolated from an adult with an advanced solid tumor such as melanoma, head and neck, liver or kidney cancer. CDR3 sequence (DNA): TGCGCCAGCAGCCACCTTAGCGGGAGAGAGCAGTTCTTC. Translated, it gives CASSHLSGREQFF.